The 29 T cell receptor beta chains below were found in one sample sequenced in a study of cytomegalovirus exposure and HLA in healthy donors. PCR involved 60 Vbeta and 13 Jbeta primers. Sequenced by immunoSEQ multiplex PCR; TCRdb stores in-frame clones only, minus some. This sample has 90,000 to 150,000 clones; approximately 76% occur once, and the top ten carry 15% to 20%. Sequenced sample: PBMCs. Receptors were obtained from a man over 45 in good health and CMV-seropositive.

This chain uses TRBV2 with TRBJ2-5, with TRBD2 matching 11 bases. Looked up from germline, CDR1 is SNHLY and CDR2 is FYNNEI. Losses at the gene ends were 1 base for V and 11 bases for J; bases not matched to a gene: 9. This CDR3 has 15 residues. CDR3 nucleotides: TGTGCCAGCAGTGAAGGGGGACTAGCGGCCCTTGGGCAGTACTTC. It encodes CASSEGGLAALGQYF.

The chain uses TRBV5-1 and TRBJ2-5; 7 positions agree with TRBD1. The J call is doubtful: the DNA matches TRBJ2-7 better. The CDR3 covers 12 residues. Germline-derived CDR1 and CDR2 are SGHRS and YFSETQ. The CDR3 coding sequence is TGCGCCAGCAGCTTAACAGGGGTCGAGCAGTACTTC. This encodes CASSLTGVEQYF.

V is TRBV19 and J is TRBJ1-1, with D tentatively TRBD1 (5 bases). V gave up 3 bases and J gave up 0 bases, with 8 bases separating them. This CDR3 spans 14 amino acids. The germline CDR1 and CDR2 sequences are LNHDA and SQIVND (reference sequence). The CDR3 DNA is TGTGCCAGTAGTATCTCACAGGTGAACACTGAAGCTTTCTTT. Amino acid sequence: CASSISQVNTEAFF.

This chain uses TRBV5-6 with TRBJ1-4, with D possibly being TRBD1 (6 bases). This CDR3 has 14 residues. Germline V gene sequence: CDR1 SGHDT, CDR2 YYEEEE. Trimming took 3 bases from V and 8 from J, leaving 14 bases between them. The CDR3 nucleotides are TGTGCCAGCAGCTGGGGGGGCCGGGGAGAAAAACTGTTTTTT. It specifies CASSWGGRGEKLFF.

This chain's CDR3 is CASSYLPRRVEGYTF. For the CDR3, the DNA is TGTGCCAGCAGTTACCTACCCCGGAGGGTAGAGGGCTACACCTTC. The chain uses TRBV6-5 and TRBJ1-2, with D unclear. Germline V lookup: CDR1 MNHEY, CDR2 SVGAGI. The CDR3 length is 15 residues. The V gene lost 2 bases and the J gene lost 8 bases, with 18 bases spanning the gap.

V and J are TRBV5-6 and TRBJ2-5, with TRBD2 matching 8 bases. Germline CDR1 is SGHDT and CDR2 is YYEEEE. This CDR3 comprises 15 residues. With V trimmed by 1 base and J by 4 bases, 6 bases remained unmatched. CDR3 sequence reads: CASSLSGGLRETQYF. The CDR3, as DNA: TGTGCCAGCAGCTTGTCGGGAGGGCTTCGAGAGACCCAGTACTTC.

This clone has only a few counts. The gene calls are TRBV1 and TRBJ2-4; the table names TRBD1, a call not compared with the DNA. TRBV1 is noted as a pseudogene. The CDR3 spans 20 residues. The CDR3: CTSSQDVEQGESVAKNIQYF. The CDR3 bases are TGCACCAGCAGCCAAGACGTCGAGCAGGGTGAATCGGTAGCCAAAAACATTCAGTACTTC.

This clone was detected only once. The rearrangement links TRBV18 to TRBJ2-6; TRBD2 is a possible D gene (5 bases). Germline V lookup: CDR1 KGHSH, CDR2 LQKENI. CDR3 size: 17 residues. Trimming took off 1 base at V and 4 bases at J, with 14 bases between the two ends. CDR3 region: CASSPQLGGEGANVLTF. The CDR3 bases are TGTGCCAGCTCACCACAGCTTGGAGGAGAAGGGGCCAACGTCCTGACTTTC.

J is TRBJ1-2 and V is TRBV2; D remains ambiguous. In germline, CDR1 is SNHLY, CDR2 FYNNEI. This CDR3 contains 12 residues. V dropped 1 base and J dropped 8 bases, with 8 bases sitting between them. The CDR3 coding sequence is TGTGCCAGCAGTGAAGTTCCGGGGGGCTACACCTTC. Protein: CASSEVPGGYTF.

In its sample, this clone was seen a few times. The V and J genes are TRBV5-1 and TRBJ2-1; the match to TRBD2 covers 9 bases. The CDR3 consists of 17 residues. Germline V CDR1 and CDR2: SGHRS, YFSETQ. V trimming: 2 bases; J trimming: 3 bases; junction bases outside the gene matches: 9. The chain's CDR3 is CASSFATGTSSYNEQFF. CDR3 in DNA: TGCGCCAGCAGCTTTGCAACCGGGACTAGCAGCTACAATGAGCAGTTCTTC.

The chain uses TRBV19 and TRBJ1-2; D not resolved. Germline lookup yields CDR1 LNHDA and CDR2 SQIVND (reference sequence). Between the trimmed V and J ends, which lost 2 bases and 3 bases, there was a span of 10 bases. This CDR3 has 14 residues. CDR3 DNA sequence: TGTGCCAGTAGTATATGGGCCTCGGACTATGGCTACACCTTC. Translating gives CASSIWASDYGYTF.

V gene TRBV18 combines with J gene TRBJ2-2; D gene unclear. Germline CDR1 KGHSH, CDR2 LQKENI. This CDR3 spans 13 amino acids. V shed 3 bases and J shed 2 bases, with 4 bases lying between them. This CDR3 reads CASSPLNTGELFF. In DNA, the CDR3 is TGTGCCAGCTCACCTTTAAACACCGGGGAGCTGTTTTTT.

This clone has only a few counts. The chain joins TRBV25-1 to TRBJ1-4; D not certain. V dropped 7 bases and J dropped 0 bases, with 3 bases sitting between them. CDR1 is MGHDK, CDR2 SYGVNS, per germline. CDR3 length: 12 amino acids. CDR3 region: CASTATNEKLFF. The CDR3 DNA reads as TGTGCCAGCACCGCAACTAATGAAAAACTGTTTTTT.

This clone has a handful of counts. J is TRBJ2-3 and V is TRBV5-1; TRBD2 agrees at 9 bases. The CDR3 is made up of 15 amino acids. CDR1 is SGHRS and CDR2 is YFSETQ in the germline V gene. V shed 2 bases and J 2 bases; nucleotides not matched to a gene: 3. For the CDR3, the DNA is TGCGCCAGCAGCTTAGCGGGGGGATTCACAGATACGCAGTATTTT. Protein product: CASSLAGGFTDTQYF.

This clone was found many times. CDR3 protein: CAIKEGGLELAFF. The CDR3 DNA is TGTGCCATCAAGGAAGGCGGGTTGGAGTTAGCTTTCTTT. This chain joins TRBV10-3 and TRBJ1-1; no clear D gene. The CDR3 runs to 13 residues. Germline values: CDR1 ENHRY, CDR2 SYGVKD. V was pared by 7 bases and J by 10 bases, with 19 bases between.

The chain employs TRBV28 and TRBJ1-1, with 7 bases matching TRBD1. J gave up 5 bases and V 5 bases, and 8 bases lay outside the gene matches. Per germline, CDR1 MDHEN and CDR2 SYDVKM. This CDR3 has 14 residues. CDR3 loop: CASSRQGLGTEAFF. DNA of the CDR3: TGTGCCAGCAGTCGACAGGGATTAGGTACTGAAGCTTTCTTT.

CDR3 sequence reads: CASSVEGNGGAYNEQFF. The CDR3 nucleotides are TGTGCCAGCAGCGTAGAGGGGAACGGGGGGGCCTACAATGAGCAGTTCTTC. The V call is TRBV9, the J call TRBJ2-1; TRBD2 agrees at 8 bases. The CDR3 length is 17 residues. Germline V CDR1 and CDR2: SGDLS, YYNGEE. Germline trimming cut 0 bases from V and 2 bases from J; bases unmatched to any gene: 7.

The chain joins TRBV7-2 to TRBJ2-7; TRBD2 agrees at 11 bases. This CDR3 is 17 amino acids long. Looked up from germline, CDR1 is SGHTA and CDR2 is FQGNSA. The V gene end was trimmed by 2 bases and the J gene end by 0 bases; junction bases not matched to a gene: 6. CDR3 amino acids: CASSLSASGGISYEQYF. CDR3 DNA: TGTGCCAGCAGCTTATCGGCTAGCGGGGGGATCTCCTACGAGCAGTACTTC.

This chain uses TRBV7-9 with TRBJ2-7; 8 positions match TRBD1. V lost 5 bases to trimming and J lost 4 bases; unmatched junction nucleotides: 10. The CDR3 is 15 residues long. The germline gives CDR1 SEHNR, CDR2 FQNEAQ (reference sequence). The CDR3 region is CASSPRQGNVYEQYF. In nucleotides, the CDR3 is TGTGCCAGCAGCCCCAGACAGGGGAACGTATACGAGCAGTACTTC.

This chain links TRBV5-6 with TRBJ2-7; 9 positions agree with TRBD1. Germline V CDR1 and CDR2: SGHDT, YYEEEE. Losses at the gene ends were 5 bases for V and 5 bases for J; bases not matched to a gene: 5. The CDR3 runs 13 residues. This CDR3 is CASSRTGANEQYF. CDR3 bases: TGTGCCAGCAGTCGGACAGGGGCGAACGAGCAGTACTTC.

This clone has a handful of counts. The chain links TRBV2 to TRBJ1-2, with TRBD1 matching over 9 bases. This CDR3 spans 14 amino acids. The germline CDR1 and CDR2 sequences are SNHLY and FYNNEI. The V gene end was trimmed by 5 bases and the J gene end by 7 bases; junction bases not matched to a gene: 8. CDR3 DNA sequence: TGTGCCAGCAGTCGAACTGACAGGGGGATTGGCTACACCTTC. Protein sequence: CASSRTDRGIGYTF. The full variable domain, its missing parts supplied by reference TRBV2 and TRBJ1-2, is EPEVTQTPSHQVTQMGQEVILRCVPISNHLYFYWYRQILGQKVEFLVSFYNNEISEKSEIFDDQFSVERPDGSNFTLKIRSTKLEDSAMYFCASSRTDRGIGYTFGSGTRLTVV.

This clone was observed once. The CDR3 bases are TGTGCCAGTAGTATTCCGGGGGGGTACGCGAACACCGGGGAGCTGTTTTTT. Translating it yields CASSIPGGYANTGELFF. The J gene is TRBJ2-2, the V gene TRBV19, with TRBD2 identical over 8 bases. This CDR3 comprises 17 residues. From germline, CDR1 is LNHDA and CDR2 SQIVND (reference sequence). V was pared by 3 bases and J by 0 bases, with 6 bases of the junction left unmatched.

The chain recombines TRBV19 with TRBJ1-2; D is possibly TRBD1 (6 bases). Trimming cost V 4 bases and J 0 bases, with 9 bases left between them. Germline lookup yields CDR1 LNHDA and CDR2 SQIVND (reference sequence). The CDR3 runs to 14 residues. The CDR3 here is CASSKGQTNYGYTF. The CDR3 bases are TGTGCCAGTAGTAAAGGACAGACTAACTATGGCTACACCTTC.

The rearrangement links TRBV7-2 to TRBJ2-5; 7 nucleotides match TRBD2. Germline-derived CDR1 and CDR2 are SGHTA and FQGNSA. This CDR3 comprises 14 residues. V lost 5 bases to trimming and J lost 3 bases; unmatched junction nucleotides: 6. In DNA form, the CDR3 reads TGTGCCAGCAGCCCCCAGGGAGGGAAAGAGACCCAGTACTTC. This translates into CASSPQGGKETQYF.

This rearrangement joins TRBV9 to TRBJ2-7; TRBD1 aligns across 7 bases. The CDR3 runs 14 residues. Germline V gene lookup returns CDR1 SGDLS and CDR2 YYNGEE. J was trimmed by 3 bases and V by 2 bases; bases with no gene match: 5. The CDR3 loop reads CASSVLDRDYEQYF. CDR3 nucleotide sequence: TGTGCCAGCAGCGTGCTAGACAGGGACTACGAGCAGTACTTC.

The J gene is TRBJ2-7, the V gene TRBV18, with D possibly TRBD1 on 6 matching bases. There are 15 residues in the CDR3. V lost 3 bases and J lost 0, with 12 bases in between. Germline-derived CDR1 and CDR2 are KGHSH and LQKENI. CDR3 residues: CASSPRQDFSYEQYF. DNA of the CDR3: TGTGCCAGCTCACCCCGACAGGACTTCTCCTACGAGCAGTACTTC. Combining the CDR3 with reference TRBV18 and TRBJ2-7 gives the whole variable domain NAGVMQNPRHLVRRRGQEARLRCSPMKGHSHVYWYRQLPEEGLKFMVYLQKENIIDESGMPKERFSAEFPKEGPSILRIQQVVRGDSAAYFCASSPRQDFSYEQYFGPGTRLTVT.

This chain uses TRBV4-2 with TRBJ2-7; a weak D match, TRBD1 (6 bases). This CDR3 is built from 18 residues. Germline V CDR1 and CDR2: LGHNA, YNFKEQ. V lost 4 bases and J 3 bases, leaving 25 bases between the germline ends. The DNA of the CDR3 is TGTGCCAGCAGCCTCAAGCAAGTAGTGGGGGCGGATATCTACGAGCAGTACTTC. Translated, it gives CASSLKQVVGADIYEQYF.

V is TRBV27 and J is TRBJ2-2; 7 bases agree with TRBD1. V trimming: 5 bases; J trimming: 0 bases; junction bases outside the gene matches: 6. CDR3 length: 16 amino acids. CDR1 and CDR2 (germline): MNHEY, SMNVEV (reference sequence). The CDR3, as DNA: TGTGCCAGCAGTCTTGGACAGGCTTCGAACACCGGGGAGCTGTTTTTT. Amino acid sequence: CASSLGQASNTGELFF.

CDR3: CASSQVARRGETQYF. The DNA for the CDR3 is TGTGCCAGCAGCCAAGTGGCTCGCCGAGGAGAGACCCAGTACTTC. The chain combines TRBV14 with TRBJ2-5; D is ambiguous. CDR1 SGHDN and CDR2 FVKESK come from the germline V gene. CDR3 length: 15 amino acids. V dropped 1 base and J dropped 4 bases, with 13 bases sitting between them. Variable domain in full (rest from reference TRBV14 and TRBJ2-5): EAGVTQFPSHSVIEKGQTVTLRCDPISGHDNLYWYRRVMGKEIKFLLHFVKESKQDESGMPNNRFLAERTGGTYSTLKVQPAELEDSGVYFCASSQVARRGETQYFGPGTRLLVL.